The 8 T cell receptor beta chains given below trace back to one sample, sequenced in a study of T cell responses to AZD1222 COVID-19 vaccine. Measured with immunoSEQ multiplex PCR; TCRdb has only the in-frame clones, and not every one. The sample lists roughly 150,000 clones; around 90% were seen once. Sequencing was performed on peripheral blood, taken 28 days after the second AZD1222 dose. All receptors come from an adult who received the AZD1222 COVID-19 vaccine.

This chain's CDR3 is CASVSASSYEQYF. The CDR3 DNA follows: TGTGCTAGTGTCTCAGCGAGCTCCTACGAGCAGTACTTC. V gene TRBV28 combines with J gene TRBJ2-7, with D unclear. Germline lookup yields CDR1 MDHEN and CDR2 SYDVKM. This CDR3 is 13 amino acids long.

CDR3 protein: CASSQDKRQGWTDTQYF. As DNA, the CDR3 is TGTGCCAGCAGCCAAGACAAGAGGCAGGGGTGGACAGATACGCAGTATTTT. The gene calls are TRBV3-1 (or the pseudogene TRBV3-2) and TRBJ2-3; tentatively, D is TRBD1 (6 bases). Germline V gives CDR1 LGHDT, CDR2 YNNKEL (reference sequence). The CDR3 sequence is 17 residues long. Trimming took off 0 bases at V and 3 bases at J, with 16 bases between the two ends.

The chain has TRBV18 and TRBJ2-1; 9 positions match TRBD2. The CDR3 contains 15 residues. Per the germline V gene, CDR1 is KGHSH and CDR2 is LQKENI. After removal of 0 bases from V and 6 bases from J, the junction contained 3 bases not matched to a gene. CDR3 residues: CASSPPGLATNEQFF. DNA for the CDR3: TGTGCCAGCTCACCACCGGGACTAGCTACCAATGAGCAGTTCTTC.

V is TRBV3-1 (or the pseudogene TRBV3-2) and J is TRBJ1-2, with no clear D. Germline lookup yields CDR1 LGHDT and CDR2 YNNKEL (reference sequence). The V end lost 3 bases, the J end lost 4 bases, and 12 bases lay between the germline ends. The CDR3 has 14 amino acids. CDR3 in amino acids: CASSQLRVGYGYTF. CDR3 in DNA: TGTGCCAGCAGCCAGTTGCGGGTGGGCTATGGCTACACCTTC.

This sequence joins TRBV3-1 (or the pseudogene TRBV3-2) and TRBJ1-5; unclear D gene. Germline CDR1 and CDR2: LGHDT and YNNKEL (reference sequence). Trimming stripped 3 bases from V and 1 base from J, with 7 bases between. This CDR3 has 14 residues. CDR3 sequence: CASSHGRSNQPQHF. In DNA, the CDR3 is TGTGCCAGCAGCCACGGTCGGAGCAATCAGCCCCAGCATTTT.

This rearrangement joins TRBV28 to TRBJ1-2, with 9 bases lining up with TRBD1. The CDR3 is 15 amino acids. V was pared by 3 bases and J by 4 bases, with 6 bases of the junction left unmatched. Germline V gene lookup returns CDR1 MDHEN and CDR2 SYDVKM. CDR3 in DNA: TGTGCCAGCAGTTTTTGGGACAGGGCAACCTATGGCTACACCTTC. Amino acid sequence: CASSFWDRATYGYTF.

The chain uses TRBV7-3 and TRBJ2-5, with TRBD2 identical over 11 bases. The germline V gene has CDR1 SGHTA and CDR2 FQGTGA. Trimming removed 4 bases from V and 4 bases from J; junction bases left unmatched: 8. The CDR3 runs to 16 residues. This chain's CDR3 is CASSYSGRARGETQYF. CDR3 DNA: TGTGCCAGCAGCTATAGCGGGAGGGCTCGAGGAGAGACCCAGTACTTC.

The chain has TRBV5-3 and TRBJ1-5; 9 bases map to TRBD1. TRBV5-3 is an ORF, with its function uncertain. V lost 3 bases, J lost 1 base, and 5 bases stayed unmatched. The CDR3 spans 16 residues. Here the CDR3 DNA reads TGTGCCAGAAGCTCGCGGACAGGGGACAGCAATCAGCCCCAGCATTTT. This gives the protein CARSSRTGDSNQPQHF.